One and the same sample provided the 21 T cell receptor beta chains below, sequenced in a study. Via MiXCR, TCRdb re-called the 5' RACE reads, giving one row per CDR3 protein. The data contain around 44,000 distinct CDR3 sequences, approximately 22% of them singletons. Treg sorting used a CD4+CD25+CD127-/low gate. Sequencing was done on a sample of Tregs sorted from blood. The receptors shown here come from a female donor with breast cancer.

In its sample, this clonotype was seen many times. The CDR3 protein is CASSLYRVRLGEQFF. CDR3 DNA sequence: TGTGCCAGCAGCTTATACAGGGTCCGGCTTGGCGAGCAGTTCTTC. The genes are TRBV7-9 and TRBJ2-1, with D possibly matching TRBD1 (6 bases). Trimming took 2 bases from V and 10 from J, leaving 18 bases between them. Germline V CDR1 and CDR2: SEHNR, FQNEAQ (reference sequence). This CDR3 contains 15 residues.

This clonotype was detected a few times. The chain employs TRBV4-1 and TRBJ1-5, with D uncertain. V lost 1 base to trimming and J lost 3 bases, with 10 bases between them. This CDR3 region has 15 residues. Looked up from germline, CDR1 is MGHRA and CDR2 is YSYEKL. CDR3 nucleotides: TGCGCCAGCAGCCAAGTTTCTGGGGACAATCAGCCCCAGCATTTT. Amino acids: CASSQVSGDNQPQHF.

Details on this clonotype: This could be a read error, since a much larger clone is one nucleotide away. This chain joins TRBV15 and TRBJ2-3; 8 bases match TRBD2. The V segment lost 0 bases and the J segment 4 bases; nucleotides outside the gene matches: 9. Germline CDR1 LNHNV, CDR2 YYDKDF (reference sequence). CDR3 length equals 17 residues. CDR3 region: CATSRDRSGRSADTQYF. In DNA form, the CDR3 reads TGTGCCACCAGCAGAGACCGAAGCGGGAGATCGGCAGATACGCAGTATTTT.

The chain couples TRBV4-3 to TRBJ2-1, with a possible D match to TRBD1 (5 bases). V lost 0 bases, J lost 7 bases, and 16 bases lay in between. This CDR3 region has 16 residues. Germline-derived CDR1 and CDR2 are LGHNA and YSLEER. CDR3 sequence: CASSQDPVGVGNEQFF. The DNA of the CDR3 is TGCGCCAGCAGCCAAGATCCAGTAGGGGTCGGGAATGAGCAGTTCTTC.

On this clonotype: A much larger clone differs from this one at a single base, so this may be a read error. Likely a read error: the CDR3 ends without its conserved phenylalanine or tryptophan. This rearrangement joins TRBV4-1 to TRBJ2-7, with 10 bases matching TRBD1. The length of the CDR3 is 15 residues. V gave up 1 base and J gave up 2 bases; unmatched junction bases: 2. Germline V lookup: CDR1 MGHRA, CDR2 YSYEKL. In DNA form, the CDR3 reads TGCGCCAGCAGCCAAGGGGACAGGGGACCCTACGAGCAGTACTCC. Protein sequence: CASSQGDRGPYEQYS.

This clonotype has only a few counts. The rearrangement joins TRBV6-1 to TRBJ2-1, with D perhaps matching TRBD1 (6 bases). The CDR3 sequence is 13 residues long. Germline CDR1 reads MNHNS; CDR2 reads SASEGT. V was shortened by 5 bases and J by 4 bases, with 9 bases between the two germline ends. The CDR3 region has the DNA TGTGCCAGCAGTATAGGACAGTACAATGAGCAGTTCTTC. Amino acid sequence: CASSIGQYNEQFF.

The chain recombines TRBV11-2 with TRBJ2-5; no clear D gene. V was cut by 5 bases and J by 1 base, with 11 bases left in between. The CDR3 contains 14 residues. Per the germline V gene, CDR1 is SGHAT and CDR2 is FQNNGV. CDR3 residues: CASSVATIQETQYF. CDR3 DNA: TGTGCCAGCAGCGTAGCTACTATCCAAGAGACCCAGTACTTC.

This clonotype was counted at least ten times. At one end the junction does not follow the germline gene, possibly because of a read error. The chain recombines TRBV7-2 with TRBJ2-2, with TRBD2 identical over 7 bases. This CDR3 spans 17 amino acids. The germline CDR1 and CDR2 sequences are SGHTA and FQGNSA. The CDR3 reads CASSLERGRTNTGELFF. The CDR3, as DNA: TGTGCCAGCAGCTTAGAACGCGGGAGAACGAACACCGGGGAGTTGTTTTTT.

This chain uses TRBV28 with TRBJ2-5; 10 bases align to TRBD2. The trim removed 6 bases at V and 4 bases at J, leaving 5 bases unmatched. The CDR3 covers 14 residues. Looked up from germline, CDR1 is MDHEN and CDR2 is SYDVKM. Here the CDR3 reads CASSRGLARETQYF. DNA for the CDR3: TGTGCCAGCAGCCGGGGACTAGCGAGAGAGACCCAGTACTTC.

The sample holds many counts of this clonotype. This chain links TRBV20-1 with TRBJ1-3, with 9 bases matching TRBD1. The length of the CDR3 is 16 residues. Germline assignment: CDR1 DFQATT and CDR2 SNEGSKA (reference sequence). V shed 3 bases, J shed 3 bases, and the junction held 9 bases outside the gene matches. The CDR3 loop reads CSASSGQGIGGNTIYF. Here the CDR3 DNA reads TGCAGTGCTAGTAGCGGACAGGGGATAGGTGGAAACACCATATATTTT.

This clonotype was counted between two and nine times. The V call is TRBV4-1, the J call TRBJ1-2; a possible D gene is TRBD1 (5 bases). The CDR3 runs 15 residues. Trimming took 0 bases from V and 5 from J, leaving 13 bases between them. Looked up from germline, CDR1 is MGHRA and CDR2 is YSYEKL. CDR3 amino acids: CASSQEFPGRYGYTF. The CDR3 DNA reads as TGCGCCAGCAGCCAAGAGTTCCCGGGACGGTATGGCTACACCTTC.

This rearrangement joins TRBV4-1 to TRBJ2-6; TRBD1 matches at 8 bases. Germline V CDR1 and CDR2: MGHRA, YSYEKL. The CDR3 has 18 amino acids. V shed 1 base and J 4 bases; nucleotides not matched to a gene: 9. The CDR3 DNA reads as TGCGCCAGCAGCCAAGGCCGGGACAGGTTGGTCGGGGCCAACGTCCTGACTTTC. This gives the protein CASSQGRDRLVGANVLTF.

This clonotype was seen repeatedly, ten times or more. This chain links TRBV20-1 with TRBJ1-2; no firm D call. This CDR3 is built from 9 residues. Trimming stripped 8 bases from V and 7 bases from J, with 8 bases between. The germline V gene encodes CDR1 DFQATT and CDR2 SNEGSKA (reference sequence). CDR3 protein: CSSLPGYTF. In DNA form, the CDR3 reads TGCAGTAGCCTCCCTGGCTACACCTTC.

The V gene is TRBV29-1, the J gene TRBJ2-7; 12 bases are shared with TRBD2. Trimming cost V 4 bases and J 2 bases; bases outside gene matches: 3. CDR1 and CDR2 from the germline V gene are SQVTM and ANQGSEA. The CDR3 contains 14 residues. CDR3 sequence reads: CSVAGLAGPYEQYF. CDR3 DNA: TGCAGCGTTGCAGGACTAGCGGGGCCCTACGAGCAGTACTTC.

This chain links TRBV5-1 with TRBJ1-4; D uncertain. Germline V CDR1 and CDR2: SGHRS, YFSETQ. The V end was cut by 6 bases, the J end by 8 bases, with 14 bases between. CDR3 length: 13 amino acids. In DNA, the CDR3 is TGCGCCAGCACCGGAGAGCGTGGAGAAAAACTGTTTTTT. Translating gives CASTGERGEKLFF. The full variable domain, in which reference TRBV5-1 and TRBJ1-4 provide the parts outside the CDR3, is KAGVTQTPRYLIKTRGQQVTLSCSPISGHRSVSWYQQTPGQGLQFLFEYFSETQRNKGNFPGRFSGRQFSNSRSEMNVSTLELGDSALYLCASTGERGEKLFFGSGTQLSVL.

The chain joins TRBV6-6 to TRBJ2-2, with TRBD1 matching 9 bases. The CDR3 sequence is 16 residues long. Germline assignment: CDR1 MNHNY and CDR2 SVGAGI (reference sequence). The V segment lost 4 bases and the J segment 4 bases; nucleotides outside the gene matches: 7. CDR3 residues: CASSSTGQGPTGELFF. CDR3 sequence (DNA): TGTGCCAGCAGTTCCACCGGACAGGGGCCCACCGGGGAGCTGTTTTTT.

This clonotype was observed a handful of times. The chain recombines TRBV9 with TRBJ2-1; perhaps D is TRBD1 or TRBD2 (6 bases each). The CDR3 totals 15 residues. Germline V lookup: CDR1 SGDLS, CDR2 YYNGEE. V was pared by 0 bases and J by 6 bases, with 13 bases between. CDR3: CASSVGGSGANEQFF. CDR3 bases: TGTGCCAGCAGCGTAGGGGGCTCGGGGGCCAATGAGCAGTTCTTC.

CDR3 nucleotides: TGTGCCAGCAGCTCCTACAGGGTGACGAACACTGAAGCTTTCTTT. It is translated as CASSSYRVTNTEAFF. The genes are TRBV7-3 and TRBJ1-1, with D perhaps TRBD1 (6 bases). Germline CDR1 SGHTA, CDR2 FQGTGA. V lost 4 bases to trimming and J lost 1 base, with 13 bases between them. The CDR3 covers 15 residues.

The CDR3 DNA follows: TGCGCCAGCAGATCCGGGACTAGCGGGAGTTATACCACAGATACGCAGTATTTT. This encodes CASRSGTSGSYTTDTQYF. The chain links TRBV5-1 to TRBJ2-3, with 14 nucleotides matching TRBD2. CDR1 is SGHRS, CDR2 YFSETQ, per germline. V trimming: 5 bases; J trimming: 2 bases; junction bases outside the gene matches: 10. The CDR3 spans 18 residues. Together with reference TRBV5-1 and TRBJ2-3, the CDR3 gives the full variable domain: KAGVTQTPRYLIKTRGQQVTLSCSPISGHRSVSWYQQTPGQGLQFLFEYFSETQRNKGNFPGRFSGRQFSNSRSEMNVSTLELGDSALYLCASRSGTSGSYTTDTQYFGPGTRLTVL.

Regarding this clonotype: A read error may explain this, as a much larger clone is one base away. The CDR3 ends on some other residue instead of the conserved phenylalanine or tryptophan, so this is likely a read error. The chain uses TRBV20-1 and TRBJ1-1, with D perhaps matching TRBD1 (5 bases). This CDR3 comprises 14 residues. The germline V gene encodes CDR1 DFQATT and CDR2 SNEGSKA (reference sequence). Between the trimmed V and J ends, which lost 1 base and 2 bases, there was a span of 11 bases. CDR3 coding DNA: TGCAGTGCTAGAGTTTTGGGGGGTAACACTGAAGCTTTCTCT. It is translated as CSARVLGGNTEAFS.

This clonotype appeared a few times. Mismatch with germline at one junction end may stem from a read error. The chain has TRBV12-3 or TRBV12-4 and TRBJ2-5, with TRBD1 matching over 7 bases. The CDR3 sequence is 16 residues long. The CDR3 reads CASSFIRTGDQEAQYF. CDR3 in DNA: TGTGCCAGCAGTTTCATCCGTACAGGGGATCAAGAGGCCCAGTACTTC.